The clone carrying this T cell receptor beta chain was detected many times. Time point indicated: before trial treatment. Eligibility was restricted to patients presenting with advanced solid tumors that lacked tumor-infiltrating lymphocytes. These data come from a study of low-dose radiotherapy and immunotherapy resistance in tumors. Study as a whole: Patients were treated with intravenous nivolumab at 240 mg every two weeks and were also dosed with ipilimumab at 1 mg/kg every six weeks. The study administered intravenous cyclophosphamide at 200 mg/m2 every two weeks, one day ahead of radiation and immunotherapy.

The germline CDR1 and CDR2 sequences are MDHEN and SYDVKM. Trimming took 7 bases from V and 2 from J; bases not matched to a gene: 11. This CDR3 region has 15 residues. The TCRs were subjected to amplification over 20 PCR cycles employing a constant-region primer in conjunction with a V-primer adapter. Amplification of isolated mRNA was accomplished via in vitro transcription. TCRdb redid the calling of the reads with MiXCR, one entry per CDR3 protein. The sample gives roughly 46,000 distinct CDR3 sequences, 12% of which show up once; approximately 6.2% is in the top ten. The origin of this receptor is a female donor with ovarian cancer. This chain connects TRBV28 to TRBJ2-7; TRBD2 agrees at 7 bases. Specimen: PBMCs, collected before treatment. The CDR3 is CASTLGVGGAYEQYF. The CDR3 nucleotides read TGTGCCAGCACCTTGGGTGTTGGGGGGGCCTACGAGCAGTACTTC.